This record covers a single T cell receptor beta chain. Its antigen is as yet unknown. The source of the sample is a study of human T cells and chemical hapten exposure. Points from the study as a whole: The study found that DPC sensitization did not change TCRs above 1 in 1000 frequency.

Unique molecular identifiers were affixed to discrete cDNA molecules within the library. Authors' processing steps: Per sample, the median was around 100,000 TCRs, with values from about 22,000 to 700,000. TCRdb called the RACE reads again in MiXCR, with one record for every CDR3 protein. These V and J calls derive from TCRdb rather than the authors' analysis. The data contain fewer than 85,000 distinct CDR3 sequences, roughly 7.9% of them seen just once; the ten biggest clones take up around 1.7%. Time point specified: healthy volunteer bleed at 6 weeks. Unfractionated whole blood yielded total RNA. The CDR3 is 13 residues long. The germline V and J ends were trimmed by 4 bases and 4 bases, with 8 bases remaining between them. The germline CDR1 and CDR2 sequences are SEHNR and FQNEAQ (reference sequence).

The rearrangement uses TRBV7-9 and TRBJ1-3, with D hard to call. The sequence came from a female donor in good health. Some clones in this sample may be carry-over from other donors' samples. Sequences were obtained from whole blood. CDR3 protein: CASSCSSGNTIYF. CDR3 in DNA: TGTGCCAGCAGCTGTTCGTCCGGAAACACCATATATTTT. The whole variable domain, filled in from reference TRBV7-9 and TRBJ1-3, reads DTGVSQNPRHKITKRGQNVTFRCDPISEHNRLYWYRQTLGQGPEFLTYFQNEAQLEKSRLLSDRFSAERPKGSFSTLEIQRTEQGDSAMYLCASSCSSGNTIYFGEGSWLTVV.